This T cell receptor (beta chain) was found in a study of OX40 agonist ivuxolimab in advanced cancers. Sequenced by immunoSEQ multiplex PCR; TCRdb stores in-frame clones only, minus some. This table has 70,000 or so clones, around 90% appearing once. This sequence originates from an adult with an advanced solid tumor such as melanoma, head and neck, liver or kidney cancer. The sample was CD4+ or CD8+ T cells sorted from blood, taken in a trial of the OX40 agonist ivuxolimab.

CDR3 nucleotides: TGTGCCAGCAGCTTAGGAGTAGCGGGGGGACAAGAGACCCAGTACTTC. Amino acids: CASSLGVAGGQETQYF. The rearrangement uses TRBV7-2 and TRBJ2-5; 10 bases fit TRBD2. Per germline, CDR1 SGHTA and CDR2 FQGNSA. With 1 base clipped from V and 2 bases from J, the junction kept 4 bases outside the gene matches. The length of the CDR3 is 16 residues. Supplemented by reference TRBV7-2 and TRBJ2-5, the full variable domain reads GAGVSQSPSNKVTEKGKDVELRCDPISGHTALYWYRQSLGQGLEFLIYFQGNSAPDKSGLPSDRFSAERTGGSVSTLTIQRTQQEDSAVYLCASSLGVAGGQETQYFGPGTRLLVL.